The 25 T cell receptor beta chains in this list originate from one sample, sequenced in a study of a mutant IDH1 vaccine in newly diagnosed glioma. Measured with immunoSEQ multiplex PCR; TCRdb has only the in-frame clones, and not every one. The table includes about 54,000 clones, 80% to 85% detected once. As for time point: week 47, end of study. Mutant IDH1 20-mer peptide, at 300 ug, made up each vaccine dose, with topical imiquimod. These receptors' targets are unknown. The sample in question was PBMCs, obtained from a glioma patient whose treatment included an IDH1 peptide vaccine. The receptor source for this set is a woman aged 45-59 years with glioma.

This rearrangement joins TRBV19 to TRBJ2-3, with a possible D match to TRBD1 (5 bases). This CDR3 has 14 amino acids. Deletions cut 6 bases from V and 0 bases from J, with 10 bases between. Per the germline V gene, CDR1 is LNHDA and CDR2 is SQIVND (reference sequence). The CDR3 nucleotides read TGTGCCAGTAGAGACAGAAGTAGCACAGATACGCAGTATTTT. Its translation: CASRDRSSTDTQYF.

CDR3 DNA sequence: TGTGCCAGCAGCTCTAATGTGCGTGAAAAACTGTTTTTT. Encoded protein: CASSSNVREKLFF. The gene calls are TRBV7-2 and TRBJ1-4; D ambiguous. The germline V gene encodes CDR1 SGHTA and CDR2 FQGNSA. The CDR3 is made up of 13 amino acids. V lost 4 bases and J lost 7, with 10 bases in between.

The chain employs TRBV27 and TRBJ1-5, with 10 bases that match TRBD1. The CDR3 is made up of 14 amino acids. Looked up from germline, CDR1 is MNHEY and CDR2 is SMNVEV (reference sequence). V shed 6 bases, J shed 3 bases, and the junction held 2 bases outside the gene matches. The CDR3 is CASRTGGYNQPQHF. The DNA for the CDR3 is TGTGCCAGCAGGACAGGGGGCTACAATCAGCCCCAGCATTTT.

The rearrangement uses TRBV7-6 and TRBJ1-6, with 9 bases fitting TRBD1. J gave up 9 bases and V 5 bases, and 8 bases lay outside the gene matches. The CDR3 totals 15 residues. Per germline, CDR1 SGHVS and CDR2 FNYEAQ. CDR3 sequence (DNA): TGTGCCAGCAGCACCCGCCAGGGACAGGGTTCACCCCTCCACTTT. Translation: CASSTRQGQGSPLHF.

The rearrangement links TRBV6-5 to TRBJ1-1, with 7 bases aligning to TRBD1. Germline V CDR1 and CDR2: MNHEY, SVGAGI. The trim removed 5 bases at V and 1 base at J, leaving 7 bases unmatched. The CDR3 is made up of 15 amino acids. The CDR3 DNA follows: TGTGCCAGCAGTATAGGACAGGCCCAGAACACTGAAGCTTTCTTT. Translated: CASSIGQAQNTEAFF.

The genes are TRBV29-1 and TRBJ2-1; D is ambiguous. V dropped 7 bases and J dropped 4 bases, with 8 bases sitting between them. There are 11 residues in the CDR3. The germline V gene has CDR1 SQVTM and CDR2 ANQGSEA. The chain's CDR3 is CSGEDYNEQFF. For the CDR3, the DNA is TGCAGCGGAGAAGATTACAATGAGCAGTTCTTC.

V gene TRBV27 combines with J gene TRBJ1-1; D possibly corresponds to TRBD1 (6 bases). CDR1 MNHEY and CDR2 SMNVEV come from the germline V gene (reference sequence). The CDR3 runs to 14 residues. V lost 4 bases to trimming and J lost 1 base, with 10 bases between them. The CDR3 loop is CASSSPGQNTEAFF. The DNA for the CDR3 is TGTGCCAGCAGTTCCCCGGGACAGAACACTGAAGCTTTCTTT.

This clone was found once. V gene TRBV9 combines with J gene TRBJ1-3, with 7 nucleotides matching TRBD1. Germline loops: CDR1 SGDLS, CDR2 YYNGEE. The CDR3 is 20 residues long. J lost 0 bases, V lost 4 bases, and 19 bases had no gene match. CDR3 DNA sequence: TGTGCCAGCAGCCCCCGGCTCGGGACAGCCCTTGTTTCCTCTGGAAACACCATATATTTT. Its translation: CASSPRLGTALVSSGNTIYF.

The chain employs TRBV6-1 and TRBJ1-2; D remains unclear. CDR3 size: 14 residues. Germline V gene data show CDR1 as MNHNS and CDR2 as SASEGT. Deletions cut 0 bases from V and 3 bases from J, with 8 bases between. The CDR3: CASSEAVGDYGYTF. CDR3 nucleotide sequence: TGTGCCAGCAGTGAAGCGGTGGGTGACTATGGCTACACCTTC.

This chain connects TRBV6-4 to TRBJ1-5; 8 bases are a match to TRBD1. The CDR3 runs 15 residues. CDR1 is MRHNA, CDR2 SNTAGT, per germline. With 4 bases clipped from V and 4 bases from J, the junction kept 6 bases outside the gene matches. The CDR3 bases are TGTGCCAGCAGTGCCGAGGGACAGGCTAATCAGCCCCAGCATTTT. It is translated as CASSAEGQANQPQHF.

This rearrangement joins TRBV5-1 to TRBJ2-2; TRBD1 agrees at 9 bases. Germline CDR1 SGHRS, CDR2 YFSETQ. The CDR3 contains 16 residues. Trimming removed 7 bases from V and 3 bases from J; junction bases left unmatched: 10. CDR3 in amino acids: CASFRTGDVDTGELFF. The DNA for the CDR3 is TGCGCCAGCTTCAGGACAGGGGATGTGGACACCGGGGAGCTGTTTTTT.

The chain has TRBV19 and TRBJ2-3; tentatively, D is TRBD1 (6 bases). Trimming removed 3 bases at V and 1 base at J, with 11 bases between. From germline, CDR1 is LNHDA and CDR2 SQIVND (reference sequence). The CDR3 is made up of 15 amino acids. CDR3 protein: CASSIRRGGTDTQYF. CDR3 bases: TGTGCCAGTAGTATTCGCAGGGGCGGCACAGATACGCAGTATTTT.

This clone has a single count. The chain uses TRBV9 and TRBJ2-2; 7 bases agree with TRBD2. The CDR3 is 15 residues long. Germline-derived CDR1 and CDR2 are SGDLS and YYNGEE. J was trimmed by 1 base and V by 4 bases; bases with no gene match: 4. CDR3 residues: CASSSGGGNTGELFF. The CDR3 coding sequence is TGTGCCAGCAGCTCGGGCGGGGGGAACACCGGGGAGCTGTTTTTT.

V and J are TRBV7-9 and TRBJ1-2, with 7 positions matching TRBD1. J gave up 6 bases and V 5 bases, and 6 bases lay outside the gene matches. Germline CDR1 reads SEHNR; CDR2 reads FQNEAQ (reference sequence). The CDR3 totals 13 residues. The CDR3 nucleotides read TGTGCCAGCAGCGCCACAGGGGAGGATGGCTACACCTTC. Protein sequence: CASSATGEDGYTF.

The count of this clone is one. The chain joins TRBV7-2 to TRBJ1-5; 7 nucleotides match TRBD1. The ends lost 5 bases at V and 7 bases at J; junction bases unmatched: 14. From germline, CDR1 is SGHTA and CDR2 FQGNSA. This CDR3 has 16 amino acids. CDR3 region: CASSPGATGLGQPQHF. Here the CDR3 DNA reads TGTGCCAGCAGCCCCGGGGCGACAGGGTTAGGCCAGCCCCAGCATTTT.

In DNA, the CDR3 is TGTGCCAGAAGCTTGTCCGCTTCTTACACTGAAGCTTTCTTT. Translated, it gives CARSLSASYTEAFF. V is TRBV5-3 and J is TRBJ1-1; D not resolved. TRBV5-3 is sorted into the ORF group, with uncertain function. The CDR3 covers 14 residues. The V gene lost 1 base and the J gene lost 3 bases, with 10 bases spanning the gap.

V is TRBV4-3 and J is TRBJ1-1; 7 nucleotides agree with TRBD1. Germline V gene lookup returns CDR1 LGHNA and CDR2 YSLEER. After removal of 2 bases from V and 2 bases from J, the junction contained 5 bases not matched to a gene. The CDR3 runs to 15 residues. Here the CDR3 reads CASSQIDRDNTEAFF. Here the CDR3 DNA reads TGCGCCAGCAGCCAAATAGACAGGGATAACACTGAAGCTTTCTTT.

The V and J genes are TRBV5-6 and TRBJ2-1; 8 bases match TRBD2. The germline V gene has CDR1 SGHDT and CDR2 YYEEEE. This CDR3 has 15 amino acids. Trimming took 4 bases from V and 0 from J; bases not matched to a gene: 3. The CDR3 nucleotides read TGTGCCAGCAGCGACGGGGGGGCCTCCTACAATGAGCAGTTCTTC. This gives the protein CASSDGGASYNEQFF.

This chain joins TRBV9 and TRBJ1-6; D is undetermined. V was clipped by 5 bases and J by 11 bases, with 20 bases between them. The CDR3 consists of 15 residues. Germline lookup yields CDR1 SGDLS and CDR2 YYNGEE. The CDR3 is CASSALGSGEAPLHF. CDR3 coding DNA: TGTGCCAGCAGTGCACTCGGATCAGGCGAGGCACCCCTCCACTTT.

The rearrangement links TRBV5-1 to TRBJ1-1; D perhaps matches TRBD1 (5 bases). There are 14 residues in the CDR3. CDR1 and CDR2 (germline): SGHRS, YFSETQ. Trimming removed 4 bases at V and 3 bases at J, with 13 bases between. The CDR3 DNA reads TGCGCCAGCAGCCCGGCGGGGGGGTACACTGAAGCTTTCTTT. Translating it yields CASSPAGGYTEAFF.

The chain uses TRBV29-1 and TRBJ2-3; 9 nucleotides line up with TRBD1. The CDR3 runs 15 residues. The J segment lost 1 base and the V segment lost 0 bases, leaving 2 bases of the junction unmatched. The germline V gene encodes CDR1 SQVTM and CDR2 ANQGSEA. DNA for the CDR3: TGCAGCGTTGAAGAACAGGGGGCGGGCACAGATACGCAGTATTTT. Translating gives CSVEEQGAGTDTQYF.

This chain uses TRBV28 with TRBJ1-2, with a tentative D call TRBD1 (5 bases). The germline V gene has CDR1 MDHEN and CDR2 SYDVKM. The CDR3 spans 15 residues. V was pared by 3 bases and J by 7 bases, with 18 bases between. The CDR3 region is CASSFSSWGVGGYTF. As DNA, the CDR3 is TGTGCCAGCAGTTTTAGCTCTTGGGGCGTAGGTGGCTACACCTTC.

This chain connects TRBV2 to TRBJ1-2; D may be TRBD1 (5 bases). Germline CDR1 and CDR2: SNHLY and FYNNEI. Trimming left V 6 bases short and J 1 base short, with 6 bases between. There are 12 residues in the CDR3. The CDR3, as DNA: TGTGCCAGCAGGGGGGATAACTATGGCTACACCTTC. Translating it yields CASRGDNYGYTF.

This chain joins TRBV6-5 and TRBJ2-7; D call uncertain. CDR1 and CDR2 from the germline V gene are MNHEY and SVGAGI. This CDR3 is built from 14 residues. Deletions cut 2 bases from V and 4 bases from J, with 12 bases between. CDR3 DNA sequence: TGTGCCAGCAGTTACCGGCAGTTTGTGTACGAGCAGTACTTC. Its protein product is CASSYRQFVYEQYF.

The J gene is TRBJ1-4, the V gene TRBV5-5; 10 bases fit TRBD1. The CDR3 contains 14 residues. The V segment lost 3 bases and the J segment 8 bases; nucleotides outside the gene matches: 4. Germline V gives CDR1 SGHKS, CDR2 YYEKEE (reference sequence). The CDR3 nucleotides read TGTGCCAGCAGCTCCGGGACAGGGGTCGAAAAACTGTTTTTT. It is translated as CASSSGTGVEKLFF.